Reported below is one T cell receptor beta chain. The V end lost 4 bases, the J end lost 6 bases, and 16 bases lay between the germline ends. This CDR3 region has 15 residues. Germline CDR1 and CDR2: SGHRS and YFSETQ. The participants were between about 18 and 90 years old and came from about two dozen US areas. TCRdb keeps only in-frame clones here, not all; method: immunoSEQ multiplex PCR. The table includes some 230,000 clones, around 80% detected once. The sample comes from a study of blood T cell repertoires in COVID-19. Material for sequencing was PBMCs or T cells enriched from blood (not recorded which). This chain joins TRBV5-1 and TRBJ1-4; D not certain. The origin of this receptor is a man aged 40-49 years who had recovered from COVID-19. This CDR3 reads CASSLQVGGHEKLFF. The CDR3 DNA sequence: TGCGCCAGCAGCCTGCAGGTGGGAGGTCATGAAAAACTGTTTTTT.